This TCR beta chain was identified in a study of CD8 T cells in ankylosing spondylitis. Concerning this clonotype itself: As yet, its antigen is unknown.

Study-level findings and limits: It appeared that ankylosing spondylitis blood was characterized by a TCR beta motif of 8 or 9 highly homologous variants. A number of the motif variants had already been described in reactive arthritis synovial fluid and blood. Researchers report that disease-linked clones proved CD8+ and relatively rare in peripheral blood. Disease-linked clones reportedly concentrated significantly in matched ankylosing spondylitis synovial fluid.

Germline V gene lookup returns CDR1 KGHSH and CDR2 LQKENI. V lost 2 bases and J lost 4, with 12 bases in between. This CDR3 has 16 amino acids. Quantitative 5'-RACE with molecular barcodes produced the TCR beta libraries. MiXCR, run by TCRdb on the 5' RACE reads, gives a single entry per CDR3 protein. The sample carries over 700,000 distinct CDR3 sequences, roughly 19% recorded once. Sequenced material: blood, either unsorted or a sorted T cell fraction (not recorded which). The chain carries TRBV18 and TRBJ1-6; D call uncertain. The clonotype was recovered from a male donor with ankylosing spondylitis. CDR3 sequence: CASSPEGPGYNSPLHF. CDR3 in DNA: TGTGCCAGCTCACCAGAAGGGCCTGGATATAATTCACCCCTCCACTTT.